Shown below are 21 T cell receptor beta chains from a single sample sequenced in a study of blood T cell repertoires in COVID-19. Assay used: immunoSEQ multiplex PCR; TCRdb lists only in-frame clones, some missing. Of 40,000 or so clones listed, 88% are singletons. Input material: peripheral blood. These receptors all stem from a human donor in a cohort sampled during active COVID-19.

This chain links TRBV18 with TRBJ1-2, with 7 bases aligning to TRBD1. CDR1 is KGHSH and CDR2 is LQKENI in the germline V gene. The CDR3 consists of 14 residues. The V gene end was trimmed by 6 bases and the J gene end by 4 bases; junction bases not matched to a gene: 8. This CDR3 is CASSEGQAFYGYTF. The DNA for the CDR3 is TGTGCCAGCTCGGAAGGACAGGCATTCTATGGCTACACCTTC.

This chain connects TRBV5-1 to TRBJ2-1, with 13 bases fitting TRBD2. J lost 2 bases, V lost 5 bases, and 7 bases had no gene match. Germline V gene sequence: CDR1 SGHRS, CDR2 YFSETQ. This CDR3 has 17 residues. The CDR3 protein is CASSPRTSGGPYNEQFF. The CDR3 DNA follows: TGCGCCAGCAGTCCCCGGACTAGCGGGGGACCCTACAATGAGCAGTTCTTC.

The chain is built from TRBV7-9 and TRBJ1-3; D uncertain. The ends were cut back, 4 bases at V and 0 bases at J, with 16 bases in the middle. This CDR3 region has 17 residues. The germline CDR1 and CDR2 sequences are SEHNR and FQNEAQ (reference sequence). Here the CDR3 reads CASSSYGRRSSGNTIYF. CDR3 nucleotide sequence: TGTGCCAGCAGCTCGTACGGCAGGCGTTCCTCTGGAAACACCATATATTTT.

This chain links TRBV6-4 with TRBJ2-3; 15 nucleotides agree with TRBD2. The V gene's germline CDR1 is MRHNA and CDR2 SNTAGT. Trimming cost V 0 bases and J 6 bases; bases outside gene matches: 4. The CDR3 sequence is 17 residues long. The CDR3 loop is CASSDSGTSGGQDTQYF. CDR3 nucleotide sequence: TGTGCCAGCAGTGACTCGGGGACTAGCGGGGGGCAGGATACGCAGTATTTT.

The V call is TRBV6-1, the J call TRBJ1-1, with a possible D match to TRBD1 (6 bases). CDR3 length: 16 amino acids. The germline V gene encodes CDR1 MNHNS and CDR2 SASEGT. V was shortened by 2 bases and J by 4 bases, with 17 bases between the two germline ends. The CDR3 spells CASSEIRGRGGTEAFF. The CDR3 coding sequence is TGTGCCAGCAGTGAAATCAGGGGACGAGGGGGCACTGAAGCTTTCTTT.

The CDR3 loop is CASSQRMRQGNTGELFF. CDR3 coding DNA: TGTGCCAGCAGCCAACGAATGAGACAGGGGAACACCGGGGAGCTGTTTTTT. V is TRBV3-1 (or the pseudogene TRBV3-2) and J is TRBJ2-2; TRBD1 aligns across 7 bases. CDR3 length equals 17 residues. Trimming removed 2 bases from V and 1 base from J; junction bases left unmatched: 7. Germline CDR1 and CDR2: LGHDT and YNNKEL (reference sequence).

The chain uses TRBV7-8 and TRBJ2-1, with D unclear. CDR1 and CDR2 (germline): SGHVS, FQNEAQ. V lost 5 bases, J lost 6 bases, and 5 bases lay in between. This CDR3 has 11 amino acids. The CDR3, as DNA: TGTGCCAGCAGCCCGGGCAATGAGCAGTTCTTC. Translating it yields CASSPGNEQFF. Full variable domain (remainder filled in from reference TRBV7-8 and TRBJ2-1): GAGVSQSPRYKVAKRGQDVALRCDPISGHVSLFWYQQALGQGPEFLTYFQNEAQLDKSGLPSDRFFAERPEGSVSTLKIQRTQQEDSAVYLCASSPGNEQFFGPGTRLTVL.

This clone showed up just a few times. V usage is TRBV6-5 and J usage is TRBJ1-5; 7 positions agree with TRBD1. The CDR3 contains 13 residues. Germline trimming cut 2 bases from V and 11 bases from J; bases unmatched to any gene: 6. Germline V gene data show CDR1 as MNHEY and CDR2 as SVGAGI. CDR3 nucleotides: TGTGCCAGCAGTTACGTTCAGGGGGAGGCCCAGCATTTT. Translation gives CASSYVQGEAQHF.

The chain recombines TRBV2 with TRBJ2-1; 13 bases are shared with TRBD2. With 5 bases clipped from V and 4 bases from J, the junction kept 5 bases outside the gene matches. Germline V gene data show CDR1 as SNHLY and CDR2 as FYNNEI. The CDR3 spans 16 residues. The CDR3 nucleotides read TGTGCCAGCAGTCAGACTAGCGGGGGGTTTTACAATGAGCAGTTCTTC. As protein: CASSQTSGGFYNEQFF. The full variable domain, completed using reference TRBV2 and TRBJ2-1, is EPEVTQTPSHQVTQMGQEVILRCVPISNHLYFYWYRQILGQKVEFLVSFYNNEISEKSEIFDDQFSVERPDGSNFTLKIRSTKLEDSAMYFCASSQTSGGFYNEQFFGPGTRLTVL.

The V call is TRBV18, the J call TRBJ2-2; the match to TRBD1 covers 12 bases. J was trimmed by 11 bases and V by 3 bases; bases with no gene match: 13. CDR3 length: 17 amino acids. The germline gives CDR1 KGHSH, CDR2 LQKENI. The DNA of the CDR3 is TGTGCCAGCTCACCCAAGGGACAGGGGGCTACTCGGGGAGAGCTGTTTTTT. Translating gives CASSPKGQGATRGELFF. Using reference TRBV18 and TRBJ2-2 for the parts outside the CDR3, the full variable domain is NAGVMQNPRHLVRRRGQEARLRCSPMKGHSHVYWYRQLPEEGLKFMVYLQKENIIDESGMPKERFSAEFPKEGPSILRIQQVVRGDSAAYFCASSPKGQGATRGELFFGEGSRLTVL.

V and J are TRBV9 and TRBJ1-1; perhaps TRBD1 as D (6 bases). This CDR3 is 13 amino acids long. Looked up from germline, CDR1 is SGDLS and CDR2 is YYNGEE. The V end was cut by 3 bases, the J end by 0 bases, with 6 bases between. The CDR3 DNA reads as TGTGCCAGCAGCGACAGGGTGAACACTGAAGCTTTCTTT. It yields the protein CASSDRVNTEAFF.

CDR3 amino acids: CASSPGMERGSLSYEQYF. The CDR3 DNA reads TGTGCCAGCAGTCCTGGGATGGAGCGGGGGTCCCTGAGCTACGAGCAGTACTTC. This rearrangement joins TRBV6-6 to TRBJ2-7, with TRBD2 identical over 8 bases. CDR1 is MNHNY, CDR2 SVGAGI, per germline (reference sequence). The CDR3 is 18 amino acids. Losses at the gene ends were 5 bases for V and 3 bases for J; bases not matched to a gene: 18.

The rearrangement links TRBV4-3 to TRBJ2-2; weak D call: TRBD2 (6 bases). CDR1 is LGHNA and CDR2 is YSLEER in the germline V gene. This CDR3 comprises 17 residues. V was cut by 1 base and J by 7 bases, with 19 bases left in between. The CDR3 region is CASSQGSGGVGIGELFF. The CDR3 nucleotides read TGCGCCAGCAGCCAAGGAAGTGGCGGGGTGGGGATCGGGGAGCTGTTTTTT.

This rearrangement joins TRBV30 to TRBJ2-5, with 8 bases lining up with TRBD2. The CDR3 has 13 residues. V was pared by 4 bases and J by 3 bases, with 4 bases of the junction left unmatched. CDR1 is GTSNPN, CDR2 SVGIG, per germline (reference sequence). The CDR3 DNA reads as TGTGCCTGGAACGGGGGGGGAAAAGAGACCCAGTACTTC. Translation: CAWNGGGKETQYF.

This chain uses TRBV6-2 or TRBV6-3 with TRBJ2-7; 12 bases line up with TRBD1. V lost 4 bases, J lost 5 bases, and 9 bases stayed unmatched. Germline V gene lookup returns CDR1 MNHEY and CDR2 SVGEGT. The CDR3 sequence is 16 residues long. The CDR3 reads CASSSGQGAPTDEQYF. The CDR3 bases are TGTGCCAGCAGTTCGGGACAGGGGGCTCCTACGGACGAGCAGTACTTC.

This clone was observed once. The CDR3, as DNA: TGTGCCAGCAGCTTATCGGGGGGTGAGCAGTTCTTC. Its translation: CASSLSGGEQFF. The gene calls are TRBV11-2 and TRBJ2-1; TRBD2 agrees at 7 bases. This CDR3 has 12 residues. Germline assignment: CDR1 SGHAT and CDR2 FQNNGV. The junction had 1 base not matched to a gene; V was cut back by 2 bases and J by 9 bases.

This CDR3 reads CASSGGQGALTDTQYF. In nucleotides, the CDR3 is TGTGCCAGCAGTGGCGGACAGGGGGCCCTCACAGATACGCAGTATTTT. V is TRBV6-1 and J is TRBJ2-3, with 11 bases identical to TRBD1. J gave up 2 bases and V 4 bases, and 5 bases lay outside the gene matches. CDR3 length: 16 amino acids. Looked up from germline, CDR1 is MNHNS and CDR2 is SASEGT.

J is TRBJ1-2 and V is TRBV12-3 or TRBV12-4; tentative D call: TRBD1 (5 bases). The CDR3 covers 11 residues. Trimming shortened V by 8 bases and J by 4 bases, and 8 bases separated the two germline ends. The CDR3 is CASGGGYGYTF. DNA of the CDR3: TGTGCCAGCGGGGGGGGCTATGGCTACACCTTC.

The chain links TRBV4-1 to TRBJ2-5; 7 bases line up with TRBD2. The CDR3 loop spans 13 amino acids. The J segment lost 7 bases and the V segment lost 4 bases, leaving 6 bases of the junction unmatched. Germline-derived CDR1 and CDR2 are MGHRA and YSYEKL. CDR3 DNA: TGCGCCAGCAGCCCCGGACTAGTAGTGACCCAGTACTTC. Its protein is CASSPGLVVTQYF.

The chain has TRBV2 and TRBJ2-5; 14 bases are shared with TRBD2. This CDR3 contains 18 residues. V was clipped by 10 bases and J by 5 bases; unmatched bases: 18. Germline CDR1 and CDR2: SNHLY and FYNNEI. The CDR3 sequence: CATILGLAGGGDLETQYF. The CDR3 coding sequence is TGTGCCACCATCCTCGGACTAGCGGGGGGTGGAGATTTGGAGACCCAGTACTTC.

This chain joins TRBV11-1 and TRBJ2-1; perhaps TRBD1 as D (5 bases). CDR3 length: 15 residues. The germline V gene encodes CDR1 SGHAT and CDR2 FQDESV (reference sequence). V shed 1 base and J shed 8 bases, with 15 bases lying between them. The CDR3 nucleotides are TGTGCCAGCAGCTTAGGGGGCGCCAGGGCGTATGAGCAGTTCTTC. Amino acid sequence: CASSLGGARAYEQFF. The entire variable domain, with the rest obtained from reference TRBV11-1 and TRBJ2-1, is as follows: EAEVAQSPRYKITEKSQAVAFWCDPISGHATLYWYRQILGQGPELLVQFQDESVVDDSQLPKDRFSAERLKGVDSTLKIQPAELGDSAMYLCASSLGGARAYEQFFGPGTRLTVL.